The 19 T cell receptor beta chains presented below share a single source sample, sequenced in a study of blood T cells in healthy people across ages. Sample-barcoded 5' priming and a J-beta primer mix drove a second PCR of about 7 to 11 cycles. TCRdb used MiXCR to reprocess the 5' RACE reads, holding one entry per CDR3 protein. The sample records about 2 million distinct CDR3 sequences, approximately 50% being singletons. What was sequenced was blood. Every receptor here comes from a woman between 35 and 50 years old in good health.

The chain recombines TRBV2 with TRBJ2-1, with a tentative D call TRBD1 (6 bases). The J call may not be correct, given that the DNA end is closer to TRBJ2-7. Germline V gene data show CDR1 as SNHLY and CDR2 as FYNNEI. The CDR3 totals 12 residues. The CDR3 DNA sequence: TGTGCCATCCCAGGGGACCACAATGAGCAGTACTTC. Translating it yields CAIPGDHNEQYF.

This clonotype was observed a handful of times. The V gene is TRBV29-1, the J gene TRBJ2-3, with 10 bases lining up with TRBD2. This CDR3 has 16 residues. The trim removed 5 bases at V and 7 bases at J, leaving 15 bases unmatched. Germline CDR1 SQVTM, CDR2 ANQGSEA. CDR3 amino acids: CSVKRGGLGSSYTQYF. CDR3 coding DNA: TGCAGCGTTAAGCGGGGGGGCCTAGGGAGTTCATATACGCAGTATTTT.

Of note for this clonotype: The conserved phenylalanine or tryptophan normally closing the CDR3 is absent here, so this likely arose from a read error. The gene calls are TRBV5-1 and TRBJ2-5; D not resolved. This CDR3 is 12 amino acids long. Germline loops: CDR1 SGHRS, CDR2 YFSETQ. V was trimmed by 5 bases and J by 1 base, leaving 6 bases between them. The CDR3 DNA follows: TGCGCCAGCAGTCCCACCCAAGAGACCCAGTACTTA. The encoded protein is CASSPTQETQYL.

The V call is TRBV4-2, the J call TRBJ2-3; the D is unclear. The CDR3 is 16 amino acids. CDR1 and CDR2 from the germline V gene are LGHNA and YNFKEQ. The V and J ends lost 0 bases and 0 bases respectively, with 10 bases between them. As DNA, the CDR3 is TGTGCCAGCAGCCAAGAAGGGATTTCTAGCACAGATACGCAGTATTTT. Translating gives CASSQEGISSTDTQYF.

The V call is TRBV6-5, the J call TRBJ1-2; the match to TRBD1 covers 7 bases. There are 14 residues in the CDR3. CDR1 and CDR2 from the germline V gene are MNHEY and SVGAGI. V gave up 9 bases and J gave up 4 bases; unmatched junction bases: 11. CDR3 in amino acids: CASSKGALGYGYTF. The CDR3 coding sequence is TGTGCCAGTAGTAAGGGGGCGCTCGGCTATGGCTACACCTTC.

This clonotype was seen only a few times. The chain links TRBV12-3 or TRBV12-4 to TRBJ2-5; tentative D call: TRBD2 (6 bases). The CDR3 runs 14 residues. V dropped 3 bases and J dropped 2 bases, with 10 bases sitting between them. Here the CDR3 reads CASSFASAQETQYF. CDR3 nucleotide sequence: TGTGCCAGCAGTTTCGCTAGCGCACAAGAGACCCAGTACTTC.

This clonotype was seen many times. The J gene is TRBJ2-7, the V gene TRBV11-2; no reliable D call. Trimming took off 1 base at V and 7 bases at J, with 5 bases between the two ends. This CDR3 spans 11 amino acids. Per the germline V gene, CDR1 is SGHAT and CDR2 is FQNNGV. CDR3 region: CASSLAREQYF. For the CDR3, the DNA is TGTGCCAGCAGCTTAGCGCGGGAGCAGTACTTC.

The chain uses TRBV10-3 and TRBJ2-1; possible D gene TRBD2, 7 bases. Germline CDR1 reads ENHRY; CDR2 reads SYGVKD. The CDR3 is 14 amino acids. V lost 2 bases and J lost 7, with 12 bases in between. CDR3 sequence (DNA): TGTGCCATCAGTGAGCGGGGGGCTATGAATGAGCAGTTCTTC. It yields the protein CAISERGAMNEQFF.

Only a few counts were recorded for this clonotype. The chain has TRBV7-2 and TRBJ2-5; 12 positions agree with TRBD2. The J call may not be correct, given that the DNA end is closer to TRBJ2-1. The CDR3 loop spans 17 amino acids. From germline, CDR1 is SGHTA and CDR2 FQGNSA. The CDR3 DNA reads as TGTGCCAGCAGCTCCCCGGGGCTAGCGGGGGGGCAAGAGACCCAGTTCTTC. Its translation: CASSSPGLAGGQETQFF.

This clonotype has a handful of counts. This chain joins TRBV29-1 and TRBJ1-1; possible D gene TRBD1, 5 bases. Germline loops: CDR1 SQVTM, CDR2 ANQGSEA. The V and J ends lost 4 bases and 0 bases respectively, with 6 bases between them. This CDR3 spans 12 amino acids. The DNA for the CDR3 is TGCAGCGTTGGGGGGGTGAACACTGAAGCTTTCTTT. It translates to CSVGGVNTEAFF.

J is TRBJ2-7 and V is TRBV6-2 or TRBV6-3; D is unclear. CDR3 size: 15 residues. Germline V gives CDR1 MNHEY, CDR2 SVGEGT. V dropped 0 bases and J dropped 2 bases, with 11 bases sitting between them. The CDR3 loop is CASSYSPVKAYEQYF. The CDR3 nucleotides are TGTGCCAGCAGTTACTCGCCAGTAAAGGCCTACGAGCAGTACTTC.

The V gene is TRBV7-2, the J gene TRBJ2-7, with 14 nucleotides matching TRBD2. With V trimmed by 5 bases and J by 6 bases, 6 bases remained unmatched. Germline assignment: CDR1 SGHTA and CDR2 FQGNSA. CDR3 length: 15 amino acids. In DNA, the CDR3 is TGTGCCAGCAGCCTGACTAGCGGGGGGGCTGTCGAGCAGTACTTC. Its translation is CASSLTSGGAVEQYF.

The chain uses TRBV7-9 and TRBJ2-7; D is ambiguous. Germline CDR1 reads SEHNR; CDR2 reads FQNEAQ (reference sequence). Between the trimmed V and J ends, which lost 1 base and 2 bases, there was a span of 6 bases. There are 13 residues in the CDR3. CDR3 protein: CASSLENAYEQYF. As DNA, the CDR3 is TGTGCCAGCAGCTTAGAAAATGCCTACGAGCAGTACTTC. The variable domain in full, completed from reference TRBV7-9 and TRBJ2-7, reads DTGVSQNPRHKITKRGQNVTFRCDPISEHNRLYWYRQTLGQGPEFLTYFQNEAQLEKSRLLSDRFSAERPKGSFSTLEIQRTEQGDSAMYLCASSLENAYEQYFGPGTRLTVT.

V usage is TRBV27 and J usage is TRBJ2-7, with D perhaps being TRBD1 or TRBD2 (5 bases each). CDR1 is MNHEY and CDR2 is SMNVEV in the germline V gene (reference sequence). The CDR3 extends over 11 amino acids. CDR3 coding DNA: TGTGCTTTAGGGGAGCTCCGAGGGCAGTACTTC. Its translation is CALGELRGQYF.

This clonotype came up a few times. This chain connects TRBV4-3 to TRBJ2-1; 7 bases align to TRBD1. V was pared by 0 bases and J by 4 bases, with 6 bases of the junction left unmatched. This CDR3 comprises 16 residues. Germline V lookup: CDR1 LGHNA, CDR2 YSLEER. The CDR3 spells CASSQDGGQNYNEQFF. DNA of the CDR3: TGCGCCAGCAGCCAAGATGGGGGACAGAATTACAATGAGCAGTTCTTC.

Only a few counts were recorded for this clonotype. The CDR3 sequence: CASRMTSGAITDTQYF. The CDR3 DNA follows: TGTGCCAGCAGGATGACTAGCGGGGCCATCACAGATACGCAGTATTTT. The V gene is TRBV12-3 or TRBV12-4, the J gene TRBJ2-3; 11 bases match TRBD2. The junction had 7 bases not matched to a gene; V was cut back by 6 bases and J by 2 bases. The CDR3 is 16 amino acids.

The chain has TRBV7-2 and TRBJ2-7; D is undetermined. The J call may be faulty, since TRBJ2-5 better matches the DNA end. The CDR3 has 15 residues. Germline V gene lookup returns CDR1 SGHTA and CDR2 FQGNSA. The DNA for the CDR3 is TGTGCCAGCAGCTTGGTGGCAAGGCTCGGAGAGACCCAGTACTTC. Protein product: CASSLVARLGETQYF.

The chain joins TRBV24-1 to TRBJ2-5; D gene uncertain. Germline V gene sequence: CDR1 KGHDR, CDR2 SFDVKD. This CDR3 is 13 amino acids long. V gave up 9 bases and J gave up 1 base, with 11 bases separating them. CDR3 protein: CATQRQSQETQYF. The CDR3 DNA reads as TGTGCCACCCAACGGCAGAGCCAAGAGACCCAGTACTTC.

The rearrangement joins TRBV12-3 or TRBV12-4 to TRBJ1-6; D remains ambiguous. There are 13 residues in the CDR3. The germline V and J ends were trimmed by 6 bases and 3 bases, with 6 bases remaining between them. This CDR3 reads CASRQLYNSPLHF. The CDR3 DNA reads TGTGCCAGCAGGCAGCTCTATAATTCACCCCTCCACTTT.